This T cell receptor beta chain was sequenced for a study of cytomegalovirus exposure and HLA in healthy donors. Details on this clone: Its antigen is undetermined.

The donors (healthy individuals) were bone marrow donors. Germline assignment: CDR1 LNHNV and CDR2 YYDKDF (reference sequence). V was clipped by 7 bases and J by 4 bases, with 11 bases between them. CDR3 length: 13 amino acids. PCR was performed using 60 Vbeta and 13 Jbeta primers. The method was immunoSEQ multiplex PCR; TCRdb's version includes in-frame clones alone and lacks a portion of them. The repertoire holds 100,000 or so clones, with approximately 84% as singletons. Study-level points and caveats: For most TCR beta V segments, an earlier analysis put the productive rate at about 90% or about 30% of the time. Cytomegalovirus association was assigned to about 180 TCR beta chains.

J is TRBJ2-1 and V is TRBV15; TRBD2 is a possible D gene (6 bases). The sample comprised PBMCs. The TCR sequence derives from a man aged 18 to 30 in good health and CMV-seronegative. The DNA of the CDR3 is TGTGCCACCACCCTGGAGGGATACAATGAGCAGTTCTTC. It specifies CATTLEGYNEQFF.